This entry describes one TCR beta chain. How the authors handled the data: How many nucleated cells were present was estimated from reference gene primer amplification. TCRdb's table, derived via immunoSEQ multiplex PCR, lists solely in-frame clones and lacks some. V and J calls plus clone size are reproduced from that table; the DNA served to infer D and trimming. The sample lists fewer than 500,000 clones, more than 75% seen once, with around 1% in the top ten. This specimen belongs to a study of blood T cell repertoires in COVID-19. Looking at the study overall: Acute and convalescent COVID-19 samples came from the United States, Italy and Spain. Nucleic acid was either cDNA or gDNA, and it came from T cells, B-cell-depleted T cells, or PBMCs.

This receptor was obtained from a human donor with acute or convalescent COVID-19. The donor label of this sample is uncertain. Specimen: peripheral blood.

The CDR3 spells CASSIDGSGISSYNEQFF. The CDR3 bases are TGTGCCAGTAGTATAGATGGTAGCGGGATTAGCTCCTACAATGAGCAGTTCTTC. V is TRBV19 and J is TRBJ2-1, with 8 bases aligning to TRBD2. J lost 0 bases, V lost 0 bases, and 7 bases had no gene match. Germline CDR1 LNHDA, CDR2 SQIVND (reference sequence). The CDR3 runs to 18 residues.